Presented here are 18 T cell receptor beta chains from one specimen sequenced in a study of T-cell reconstitution after alpha-beta-depleted transplantation in children (dated by TCRdb to between 2015 and 2016). In the paper's terms, the treatment or condition label means: allogeneic hematopoietic cell transplantation with graft depleted of TCRalphabeta T cells and CD19 B cells. The library was prepared using PCR. The data were produced on an Illumina HiSeq 2500. Molecular barcoding was employed in the preparation of TCR libraries, with unique molecular identifiers being used to normalize TCRbeta repertoire quantification. TCRdb applied fastp at Q25 and MiXCR to the public reads, then kept only in-frame beta chains. Merged by CDR3 protein, the rows form single entries marked with the most common genes and DNA. Here the sample has 130,000 to 150,000 distinct CDR3 sequences; around 8.5% occur a single time. Jointly, the top ten make up 15% to 20% of the sample.

The specimen was PBMCs, mostly from graft donor cells, collected 180 days after TCRalphabeta/CD19-depleted stem cell transplant. The receptors stem from a female patient aged 2-9 years who had a stem cell transplant for congenital amegakaryocytic thrombocytopenia, so the T cells may come from the graft donor.

This clonotype has ten or more counts. The rearrangement links TRBV3-1 to TRBJ1-1; 7 bases line up with TRBD1. The germline V gene encodes CDR1 LGHDT and CDR2 YNNKEL (reference sequence). Trimming cost V 3 bases and J 0 bases; bases outside gene matches: 4. The CDR3 spans 15 residues. The CDR3, as DNA: TGTGCCAGCAGCCACTACAGGGGAATGAACACTGAAGCTTTCTTT. Its translation is CASSHYRGMNTEAFF.

This clonotype showed up many times. The chain links TRBV5-1 to TRBJ2-3; no clear D gene. V was clipped by 6 bases and J by 1 base, with 24 bases between them. This CDR3 contains 18 residues. The germline V gene encodes CDR1 SGHRS and CDR2 YFSETQ. CDR3 in amino acids: CASTHLPLRYGGTDTQYF. The CDR3, as DNA: TGCGCCAGCACCCATCTTCCCCTCCGATATGGGGGCACAGATACGCAGTATTTT.

This chain uses TRBV12-3 or TRBV12-4 with TRBJ2-6, with a possible D match to TRBD2 (6 bases). V was pared by 8 bases and J by 1 base, with 18 bases between. The CDR3 has 17 amino acids. CDR3 DNA sequence: TGTGCCAGCGGCCCGGGACTCCAAATATCTGGGGCCAACGTCCTGACTTTC. It codes for CASGPGLQISGANVLTF.

The chain links TRBV4-2 to TRBJ1-2, with a tentative D call TRBD1 (6 bases). This CDR3 has 16 amino acids. Per the germline V gene, CDR1 is LGHNA and CDR2 is YNFKEQ. V was cut by 10 bases and J by 3 bases, with 24 bases left in between. The CDR3 sequence: CAMGPGLWGGDYGYTF. In DNA form, the CDR3 reads TGTGCCATGGGCCCTGGGCTTTGGGGGGGCGACTATGGCTACACCTTC.

The chain carries TRBV4-1 and TRBJ2-7, with D hard to call. V lost 1 base and J 6 bases, leaving 13 bases between the germline ends. Germline-derived CDR1 and CDR2 are MGHRA and YSYEKL. There are 14 residues in the CDR3. In nucleotides, the CDR3 is TGCGCCAGCAGCCAAGTTTCGGAGTTACGCGAGCAGTACTTC. Translating gives CASSQVSELREQYF.

This clonotype came up a few times. The chain links TRBV6-1 to TRBJ1-2; maybe TRBD1 (5 bases). V gave up 7 bases and J gave up 4 bases, with 13 bases separating them. Germline CDR1 and CDR2: MNHNS and SASEGT. The CDR3 runs 13 residues. CDR3 sequence reads: CASMGPRVYGYTF. CDR3 nucleotides: TGTGCCAGCATGGGACCCAGGGTCTATGGCTACACCTTC.

This clonotype has at least ten counts. The chain joins TRBV20-1 to TRBJ2-1, with 7 nucleotides matching TRBD2. Germline loops: CDR1 DFQATT, CDR2 SNEGSKA (reference sequence). The CDR3 has 14 residues. V shed 3 bases and J 8 bases; nucleotides not matched to a gene: 10. For the CDR3, the DNA is TGCAGTGCTAGTATGGGGGGAGGGTCGGATGAGCAGTTCTTC. Amino acid sequence: CSASMGGGSDEQFF.

This clonotype was seen repeatedly, ten times or more. The chain links TRBV28 to TRBJ1-1; 8 nucleotides line up with TRBD1. Unmatched junction bases numbered 11, after V lost 3 bases and J lost 2 bases. The CDR3 contains 17 residues. The V gene's germline CDR1 is MDHEN and CDR2 SYDVKM. DNA of the CDR3: TGTGCCAGCAGTTTTACCCCCGGCGACAGGGGAAACACTGAAGCTTTCTTT. Residues: CASSFTPGDRGNTEAFF.

This clonotype has only a few counts. The chain has TRBV11-2 and TRBJ1-6, with unresolved D. The CDR3 is made up of 14 amino acids. V lost 3 bases, J lost 5 bases, and 8 bases lay in between. CDR1 SGHAT and CDR2 FQNNGV come from the germline V gene. The CDR3 region is CASSFSGDNSPLHF. The CDR3 DNA is TGTGCCAGCAGCTTTAGTGGTGATAATTCACCCCTCCACTTT.

The rearrangement uses TRBV20-1 and TRBJ1-5; D unresolved. CDR3 length equals 12 residues. V was clipped by 5 bases and J by 3 bases, with 8 bases between them. Germline V gives CDR1 DFQATT, CDR2 SNEGSKA (reference sequence). CDR3 loop: CSAGRHNQPQHF. CDR3 sequence (DNA): TGCAGTGCTGGACGCCACAATCAGCCCCAGCATTTT.

The chain uses TRBV4-3 and TRBJ2-5; D perhaps matches TRBD2 (5 bases). The ends were cut back, 4 bases at V and 5 bases at J, with 14 bases in the middle. Germline-derived CDR1 and CDR2 are LGHNA and YSLEER. The CDR3 has 14 amino acids. For the CDR3, the DNA is TGCGCCAGCAGCCCTCAAAACCGAGGGGAGACCCAGTACTTC. This sequence encodes CASSPQNRGETQYF.

Of note for this clonotype: One base away lies a much larger clone, so this may be a sequencing read error. V is TRBV6-5 and J is TRBJ2-7, with D unresolved. Germline V lookup: CDR1 MNHEY, CDR2 SVGAGI. Trimming took 4 bases from V and 4 from J, leaving 17 bases between them. The CDR3 contains 15 residues. The CDR3, as DNA: TGTGCCAGCAGTTCTCGAATGGCCAGTCAGTACGAGCAGTACTTC. This codes for CASSSRMASQYEQYF.

The table lists this clonotype with many counts. V gene TRBV28 combines with J gene TRBJ2-2; D not certain. Germline-derived CDR1 and CDR2 are MDHEN and SYDVKM. The V end lost 5 bases, the J end lost 8 bases, and 9 bases lay between the germline ends. The CDR3 length is 12 residues. The CDR3 DNA reads as TGTGCCAGCAGTATCACGAAAGGGGAGCTGTTTTTT. Its translation is CASSITKGELFF.

In this sample, this clonotype turned up many times. The chain is built from TRBV3-1 and TRBJ1-1, with no clear D. Between the trimmed V and J ends, which lost 1 base and 5 bases, there was a span of 11 bases. The CDR3 has 14 residues. Germline CDR1 LGHDT, CDR2 YNNKEL (reference sequence). This CDR3 reads CASSQGSGGTEAFF. CDR3 in DNA: TGTGCCAGCAGCCAAGGTTCGGGCGGTACTGAAGCTTTCTTT.

This clonotype was observed at least ten times. V and J are TRBV20-1 and TRBJ2-5; D is perhaps TRBD1 (6 bases). Trimming removed 0 bases at V and 2 bases at J, with 10 bases between. This CDR3 is built from 14 residues. Germline-derived CDR1 and CDR2 are DFQATT and SNEGSKA (reference sequence). In DNA form, the CDR3 reads TGCAGTGCTAGAGATCCGAGGGGGCAAGAGACCCAGTACTTC. Translation: CSARDPRGQETQYF.

This clonotype occurred a few times. The V call is TRBV12-3 or TRBV12-4, the J call TRBJ1-2; perhaps TRBD1 as D (5 bases). This CDR3 has 14 residues. The germline V and J ends were trimmed by 2 bases and 4 bases, with 11 bases remaining between them. The CDR3 reads CASSLPGPVYGYTF. The CDR3 DNA reads as TGTGCCAGCAGTTTACCAGGGCCAGTCTATGGCTACACCTTC.

The rearrangement links TRBV7-9 to TRBJ2-2; 10 bases are a match to TRBD2. CDR1 is SEHNR and CDR2 is FQNEAQ in the germline V gene (reference sequence). The J segment lost 4 bases and the V segment lost 3 bases, leaving 5 bases of the junction unmatched. The CDR3 extends over 16 amino acids. The CDR3 is CASSLSGRVGTGELFF. Here the CDR3 DNA reads TGTGCCAGCAGCTTGAGCGGGAGGGTCGGCACCGGGGAGCTGTTTTTT.

This clonotype was detected many times. The V call is TRBV12-3 or TRBV12-4, the J call TRBJ2-3; D perhaps matches TRBD1 (6 bases). Trimming left V 7 bases short and J 2 bases short, with 10 bases between. This CDR3 has 13 amino acids. DNA for the CDR3: TGTGCCAGCACGGGACAAAACACAGATACGCAGTATTTT. It is translated as CASTGQNTDTQYF.